A selection of T cell receptor beta chains follows, all from one sample in a study of blood T cell repertoires in COVID-19. Using immunoSEQ multiplex PCR, the repertoire was profiled, and TCRdb retains in-frame clones only, with some absent. The sample records some 80,000 clones, 79% being singletons. The sequenced sample was peripheral blood. The source is a woman older than 75 with active or convalescent COVID-19. Both conserved end residues are part of each CDR3. The D gene is left open where the match is weak. Size values are once, few and many counts, or a class for expanded clones, and some rows have none.

d_gene: TRBD2; v_gene: TRBV19; abundance: .; j_gene: TRBJ2-7; CDR3nt: TGTGCCAGTAGCAAAGGACTAGCGAGCATTTACGAGCAGTACTTC; CDR3aa: CASSKGLASIYEQYF
d_gene: .; v_gene: TRBV14; abundance: .; j_gene: TRBJ2-7; CDR3nt: TGTGCCAGCAGCCCCGGGTACGAGCAGTACTTC; CDR3aa: CASSPGYEQYF
d_gene: TRBD1; v_gene: TRBV20-1; abundance: .; j_gene: TRBJ2-2; CDR3nt: TGCAGTGCTAGTGACGTCCGGACAGGGGGAACCGGGGAGCTGTTTTTT; CDR3aa: CSASDVRTGGTGELFF
d_gene: .; v_gene: TRBV15; abundance: once; j_gene: TRBJ2-3; CDR3nt: TGTGCCACCAGCAGAGACCGGGGGATTTTACGTGCGTATTTT; CDR3aa: CATSRDRGILRAYF
d_gene: TRBD1; v_gene: TRBV9; abundance: .; j_gene: TRBJ1-1; CDR3nt: TGTGCCAGCAGCGCAGTGACAGGGGTGGGGAACACTGAAGCTTTCTTT; CDR3aa: CASSAVTGVGNTEAFF
d_gene: .; v_gene: TRBV28; abundance: .; j_gene: TRBJ1-5; CDR3nt: TGTGCCAGCAAACGCAGGGTTTACAATCAGCCCCAGCATTTT; CDR3aa: CASKRRVYNQPQHF
d_gene: TRBD1; v_gene: TRBV27; abundance: .; j_gene: TRBJ1-2; CDR3nt: TGTGCCAGCAGTTTACTCGGACAGGGCCCCTTTCCCTATGGCTACACCTTC; CDR3aa: CASSLLGQGPFPYGYTF
d_gene: .; v_gene: TRBV4-3; abundance: .; j_gene: TRBJ2-7; CDR3nt: TGCGCCAGCAGCCAAGATATCGGGATTGGGGAGCAGTACTTC; CDR3aa: CASSQDIGIGEQYF
d_gene: .; v_gene: TRBV16; abundance: .; j_gene: TRBJ1-2; CDR3nt: TGTGCCAGCAGCCAATCGAGACAGCAAATTAACTATGGCTACACCTTC; CDR3aa: CASSQSRQQINYGYTF
d_gene: TRBD2; v_gene: TRBV6-6; abundance: .; j_gene: TRBJ2-1; CDR3nt: TGTGCCAGCAGTTTGAGCGGGAGCGGCAATGAGCAGTTCTTC; CDR3aa: CASSLSGSGNEQFF
d_gene: .; v_gene: TRBV7-2; abundance: .; j_gene: TRBJ1-2; CDR3nt: TGTGCCAGCAGCCCGTCCCGGGACATGTTTGGCTACACCTTC; CDR3aa: CASSPSRDMFGYTF
d_gene: TRBD1; v_gene: TRBV10-3; abundance: .; j_gene: TRBJ2-7; CDR3nt: TGTGCCATCAGTGGGGGGAACGGGACAGGGAGGGACGAGCAGTACTTC; CDR3aa: CAISGGNGTGRDEQYF
d_gene: .; v_gene: TRBV7-9; abundance: .; j_gene: TRBJ1-1; CDR3nt: TGTGCCAGCAGCTTAGCAGCCCCGAGCACTGAAGCTTTCTTT; CDR3aa: CASSLAAPSTEAFF
d_gene: .; v_gene: TRBV7-8; abundance: .; j_gene: TRBJ2-7; CDR3nt: TGTGCCAGCAGCTTAGGGGGCCCCTACGAGCAGTACTTC; CDR3aa: CASSLGGPYEQYF
d_gene: TRBD1; v_gene: TRBV7-2; abundance: .; j_gene: TRBJ1-4; CDR3nt: TGTGCCAGCAGCTTAGGACAGGGTCTCCCTAATGAAAAACTGTTTTTT; CDR3aa: CASSLGQGLPNEKLFF
d_gene: .; v_gene: TRBV4-1; abundance: .; j_gene: TRBJ1-2; CDR3nt: TGCGCCAGCAGCCAAGACCGCAGGGCGAACTATGGCTACACCTTC; CDR3aa: CASSQDRRANYGYTF
d_gene: TRBD1; v_gene: TRBV5-6; abundance: .; j_gene: TRBJ1-2; CDR3nt: TGTGCCAGCAGTTCGACCCTTGTGGACAGGGGAAACTATGGCTACACCTTC; CDR3aa: CASSSTLVDRGNYGYTF
d_gene: .; v_gene: TRBV7-2; abundance: few; j_gene: TRBJ2-7; CDR3nt: TGTGCCAGCAGCTTAGGGACTGTACCCTACGAGCAGTACTTC; CDR3aa: CASSLGTVPYEQYF
d_gene: TRBD1; v_gene: TRBV5-1; abundance: .; j_gene: TRBJ2-5; CDR3nt: TGCGCCAGCAGCTTGGACGGGACAGGGGCAGGGGAGACCCAGTACTTC; CDR3aa: CASSLDGTGAGETQYF
d_gene: TRBD1; v_gene: TRBV28; abundance: few; j_gene: TRBJ2-1; CDR3nt: TGTGCCAGCAGTTTCCCTACCCGCCCGACAGGGAACTCCTACAATGAGCAGTTCTTC; CDR3aa: CASSFPTRPTGNSYNEQFF
d_gene: TRBD2; v_gene: TRBV30; abundance: once; j_gene: TRBJ2-1; CDR3nt: TGTGCCTGGGGAACCCGACTAGCGGGAGACCCCAACAATGAGCAGTTCTTC; CDR3aa: CAWGTRLAGDPNNEQFF
d_gene: TRBD2; v_gene: TRBV19; abundance: .; j_gene: TRBJ2-7; CDR3nt: TGTGCCAGTAGTATAGCGGGAGGTACGGTCGAGCAGTACTTC; CDR3aa: CASSIAGGTVEQYF
d_gene: .; v_gene: TRBV7-8; abundance: .; j_gene: TRBJ1-5; CDR3nt: TGTGCCAGCAGCTCAGAGCGGGTATCCAAAGTTCAGCCCCAGCATTTT; CDR3aa: CASSSERVSKVQPQHF
d_gene: .; v_gene: TRBV7-9; abundance: once; j_gene: TRBJ2-5; CDR3nt: TGTGCCAGCAGCAACTGGGGCTACACCCAGGAGACCCAGTACTTC; CDR3aa: CASSNWGYTQETQYF
d_gene: TRBD2; v_gene: TRBV4-3; abundance: .; j_gene: TRBJ2-1; CDR3nt: TGCGCCAGCAGTTTCAACAGCGGGAGGAGCTCCTACAATGAGCAGTTCTTC; CDR3aa: CASSFNSGRSSYNEQFF
d_gene: .; v_gene: TRBV9; abundance: .; j_gene: TRBJ2-7; CDR3nt: TGTGCCAGCAGCGTAGCCAGCGGATCAACCTACGAGCAGTACTTC; CDR3aa: CASSVASGSTYEQYF
d_gene: TRBD1; v_gene: TRBV28; abundance: few; j_gene: TRBJ1-5; CDR3nt: TGTGCCAGCAGTCGAACTACAGGGGGCCGTCAGCCCCAGCATTTT; CDR3aa: CASSRTTGGRQPQHF
d_gene: .; v_gene: TRBV2; abundance: .; j_gene: TRBJ2-7; CDR3nt: TGTGCCAGCAGTCCCACGCCAGGGATCTACGAGCAGTACTTC; CDR3aa: CASSPTPGIYEQYF
d_gene: .; v_gene: TRBV28; abundance: .; j_gene: TRBJ2-1; CDR3nt: TGTGCCAGCAGCTTTAGGGAGGTGCAGTTCTTC; CDR3aa: CASSFREVQFF
d_gene: TRBD2; v_gene: TRBV7-2; abundance: .; j_gene: TRBJ2-5; CDR3nt: TGTGCCAGCAGCTTAGGCCTAGCGGGGGGATTCCAAGAGACCCAGTACTTC; CDR3aa: CASSLGLAGGFQETQYF
d_gene: TRBD1; v_gene: TRBV2; abundance: .; j_gene: TRBJ1-4; CDR3nt: TGTGCCAGCATTGGGCTACGACAGGGGAGGATGGAAAAACTGTTTTTT; CDR3aa: CASIGLRQGRMEKLFF
d_gene: .; v_gene: TRBV28; abundance: .; j_gene: TRBJ1-4; CDR3nt: TGTGCCAGCAGTTTCACCGGGTCCTATGAAAAACTGTTTTTT; CDR3aa: CASSFTGSYEKLFF
d_gene: TRBD2; v_gene: TRBV6-6; abundance: .; j_gene: TRBJ2-5; CDR3nt: TGTGCCAGCAAGCGGGGGCTAGCGGGAGGTGGGGAGACCCAGTACTTC; CDR3aa: CASKRGLAGGGETQYF
d_gene: .; v_gene: TRBV6-6; abundance: few; j_gene: TRBJ1-6; CDR3nt: TGTGCCAGCAGTGCTCGGGAGTTTTATAATTCACCCCTCCACTTT; CDR3aa: CASSAREFYNSPLHF
d_gene: .; v_gene: TRBV15; abundance: .; j_gene: TRBJ2-2; CDR3nt: TGTGCCACCAGCAGAGTTGCGGGGCTGAACACCGGGGAGCTGTTTTTT; CDR3aa: CATSRVAGLNTGELFF
d_gene: TRBD2; v_gene: TRBV19; abundance: .; j_gene: TRBJ2-1; CDR3nt: TGTGCCAGTAGTATTAGCGGGAGCTACAATGAGCAGTTCTTC; CDR3aa: CASSISGSYNEQFF
d_gene: TRBD1; v_gene: TRBV7-2; abundance: .; j_gene: TRBJ1-2; CDR3nt: TGTGCCAGCAGCCCTCACAGGGGGCCCGACTATGGCTACACCTTC; CDR3aa: CASSPHRGPDYGYTF
d_gene: .; v_gene: TRBV4-3; abundance: .; j_gene: TRBJ1-2; CDR3nt: TGCGCCAGCAGCCAAGATTGGGGCAGCTATGGCTACACCTTC; CDR3aa: CASSQDWGSYGYTF
d_gene: TRBD2; v_gene: TRBV9; abundance: few; j_gene: TRBJ2-7; CDR3nt: TGTGCCAGCAGTACCGCGGGGGGCGCTTACTACGAGCAGTACTTC; CDR3aa: CASSTAGGAYYEQYF
d_gene: .; v_gene: TRBV7-2; abundance: .; j_gene: TRBJ2-7; CDR3nt: TGTGCCAGCGGGAGAGACAGGATAAATTACGAGCAGTACTTC; CDR3aa: CASGRDRINYEQYF
d_gene: .; v_gene: TRBV7-2; abundance: .; j_gene: TRBJ2-5; CDR3nt: TGTGCCAGCAGCTTCGGGAAGGGAGCGGAGACCCAGTACTTC; CDR3aa: CASSFGKGAETQYF
d_gene: .; v_gene: TRBV18; abundance: once; j_gene: TRBJ1-1; CDR3nt: TGTGCCAGCTCACTTGATGAGAGAGTGCGGGCTTTCTTT; CDR3aa: CASSLDERVRAFF
d_gene: .; v_gene: TRBV5-1; abundance: .; j_gene: TRBJ1-2; CDR3nt: TGCGCCAGCAGCTTGTACGGGGGAGGCTACACCTTC; CDR3aa: CASSLYGGGYTF
d_gene: .; v_gene: TRBV10-3; abundance: .; j_gene: TRBJ2-1; CDR3nt: TGTGCCATCAGAACTAGGGGGTTCTACAATGAGCAGTTCTTC; CDR3aa: CAIRTRGFYNEQFF
d_gene: TRBD1; v_gene: TRBV7-2; abundance: few; j_gene: TRBJ1-2; CDR3nt: TGTGCCAGCAGCGAAGCGGCAGGGGGCTATAAAGGCTACACCTTC; CDR3aa: CASSEAAGGYKGYTF
d_gene: .; v_gene: TRBV3-1/TRBV3-2; abundance: .; j_gene: TRBJ2-3; CDR3nt: TGTGCCAGCAGCCAAGATCGGCGGGGTACGCAGTATTTT; CDR3aa: CASSQDRRGTQYF
d_gene: TRBD2; v_gene: TRBV18; abundance: .; j_gene: TRBJ2-5; CDR3nt: TGTGCCAGCTCACCGACGCGCGGACTAGCGGGGGGGCGAGAGACCCAGTACTTC; CDR3aa: CASSPTRGLAGGRETQYF
d_gene: TRBD2; v_gene: TRBV10-3; abundance: .; j_gene: TRBJ2-7; CDR3nt: TGTGCCATCAGTGAACAGAAGACTAGCGGGAGTATATTTGTTTACGAGCAGTACTTC; CDR3aa: CAISEQKTSGSIFVYEQYF
d_gene: TRBD1; v_gene: TRBV7-9; abundance: .; j_gene: TRBJ1-2; CDR3nt: TGTGCCAGCAGCCCGAGAGGGACAGGGAACTATGGCTACACCTTC; CDR3aa: CASSPRGTGNYGYTF
d_gene: TRBD1; v_gene: TRBV12-3/TRBV12-4; abundance: few; j_gene: TRBJ1-1; CDR3nt: TGTGCCAGCAGTTACAGGGGCAACACTGAAGCTTTCTTT; CDR3aa: CASSYRGNTEAFF